The clone carrying this TCR beta chain was observed once. The cohort comprised adults aged about 18 to 89 years residing in about 25 US areas. The data derive from a study of blood T cell repertoires in COVID-19. Across the study: T cells, B-cell-depleted T cells, or PBMCs provided the cDNA or gDNA that served as material.

Per the authors' pipeline: Researchers report that nucleated cell counts were estimated from reference gene primer amplification. The assay was immunoSEQ multiplex PCR, and TCRdb's table has in-frame clones only and misses some. That table furnishes V, J and clone size, whereas the DNA furnished D and trimming. The sample contains around 250,000 clones, around 84% of which appear only once. V gave up 4 bases and J gave up 4 bases, with 9 bases separating them. This CDR3 is 13 amino acids long. Germline V gene lookup returns CDR1 LGHNA and CDR2 YNFKEQ. The rearrangement uses TRBV4-2 and TRBJ2-3; perhaps TRBD2 as D (5 bases). The origin of this receptor is a woman aged 45-65 years who had recovered from COVID-19. The sample was PBMCs or T cells enriched from blood (not recorded which). The DNA for the CDR3 is TGTGCCAGCAGCCCTATGGACTCAGATACGCAGTATTTT. Its protein product is CASSPMDSDTQYF.